The TCR beta chain under discussion was sequenced for a study of CD8+ T cells in alopecia areata. The overall study: The drug, oral tofacitinib, was given to treated patients at 5 to 10 mg twice daily. A 6-month off-drug phase came after tofacitinib, which had lasted 6 to 18 months. General study results and limits: The study found higher clonality in lesional than normal scalp, especially in alopecia totalis/universalis.

Reverse transcription of extracted RNA yielded cDNA, which provided the sequencing template. The protocol was immunoSEQ multiplex PCR, while the TCRdb copy is restricted to in-frame clones and leaves out a portion. The data contain 200,000 to 250,000 clones, around 65% of them singletons. V gave up 0 bases and J gave up 5 bases, with 12 bases separating them. This CDR3 contains 15 residues. Germline-derived CDR1 and CDR2 are SGHDT and YYEEEE. As for treatment: oral pan-JAK inhibitor, 5-10 mg twice daily. The sample holds a few counts of this clone. The antigen is not known. Sequences were derived from CD4+ T cells sorted from blood, sampled at week 4, from a patient treated with tofacitinib. This receptor was obtained from a human donor with alopecia areata. The chain carries TRBV5-6 and TRBJ1-5; D unresolved. CDR3 coding DNA: TGTGCCAGCAGCTTGGGGCCGGACGGATATCAGCCCCAGCATTTT. The encoded protein is CASSLGPDGYQPQHF. Filled out from reference TRBV5-6 and TRBJ1-5, the complete variable domain reads DAGVTQSPTHLIKTRGQQVTLRCSPKSGHDTVSWYQQALGQGPQFIFQYYEEEERQRGNFPDRFSGHQFPNYSSELNVNALLLGDSALYLCASSLGPDGYQPQHFGDGTRLSIL.